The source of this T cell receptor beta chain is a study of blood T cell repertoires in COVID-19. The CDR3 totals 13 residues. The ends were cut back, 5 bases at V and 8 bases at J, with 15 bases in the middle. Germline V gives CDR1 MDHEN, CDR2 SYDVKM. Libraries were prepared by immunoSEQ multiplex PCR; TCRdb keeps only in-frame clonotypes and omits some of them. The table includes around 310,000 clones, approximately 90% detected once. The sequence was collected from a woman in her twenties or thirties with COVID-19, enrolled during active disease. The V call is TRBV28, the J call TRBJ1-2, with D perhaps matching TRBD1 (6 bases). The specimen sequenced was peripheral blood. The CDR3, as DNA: TGTGCCAGCAGTCTAACCTCAGGGGAGGGCTACACCTTC. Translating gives CASSLTSGEGYTF.